Below are 13 T cell receptor beta chains sequenced from a single sample in a study of blood T cell repertoires in COVID-19. TCRdb keeps only in-frame clones here, not all; method: immunoSEQ multiplex PCR. The table has around 81,000 clones, around 90% seen once; the top ten hold 7% to 8%. Input material: peripheral blood. The source of these receptors is an older man with acute or convalescent COVID-19.

The chain carries TRBV6-5 and TRBJ2-2, with D perhaps matching TRBD1 (6 bases). CDR3 length: 14 amino acids. Trimming removed 0 bases at V and 8 bases at J, with 10 bases between. CDR1 is MNHEY and CDR2 is SVGAGI in the germline V gene. The CDR3 DNA follows: TGTGCCAGCAGTTACTCGACAGGTGGGGGGGAGCTGTTTTTT. This translates into CASSYSTGGGELFF.

This sequence joins TRBV19 and TRBJ2-2; D is undetermined. CDR1 LNHDA and CDR2 SQIVND come from the germline V gene (reference sequence). The CDR3 consists of 12 residues. The V end was cut by 5 bases, the J end by 4 bases, with 5 bases between. CDR3 region: CASSLFTGELFF. The CDR3, as DNA: TGTGCCAGTAGTCTCTTCACCGGGGAGCTGTTTTTT.

The rearrangement joins TRBV7-9 to TRBJ1-4; the D is unclear. Between the trimmed V and J ends, which lost 3 bases and 2 bases, there was a span of 10 bases. This CDR3 has 15 residues. Germline CDR1 and CDR2: SEHNR and FQNEAQ (reference sequence). CDR3 DNA sequence: TGTGCCAGCAGCTTTCGGTTACAGACTAATGAAAAACTGTTTTTT. It translates to CASSFRLQTNEKLFF.

The chain uses TRBV5-3 and TRBJ2-7; D may be TRBD1 (7 bases). TRBV5-3 is flagged as an ORF with uncertain function. Trimming took off 4 bases at V and 2 bases at J, with 19 bases between the two ends. This CDR3 is built from 16 residues. The CDR3 spells CARSLQGGGTPYEQYF. In DNA, the CDR3 is TGTGCCAGAAGCCTGCAAGGGGGCGGGACCCCCTACGAGCAGTACTTC.

This clone was counted once. The chain combines TRBV18 with TRBJ2-2, with D tentatively TRBD1 (5 bases). The CDR3 sequence is 15 residues long. From germline, CDR1 is KGHSH and CDR2 LQKENI. Trimming stripped 6 bases from V and 0 bases from J, with 11 bases between. In DNA, the CDR3 is TGTGCCAGCTCGGGGCAGGGCGCGAACACCGGGGAGCTGTTTTTT. Translated, it gives CASSGQGANTGELFF.

V and J are TRBV7-2 and TRBJ1-3, with no clear D. Germline-derived CDR1 and CDR2 are SGHTA and FQGNSA. The CDR3 has 16 amino acids. Trimming took 0 bases from V and 4 from J, leaving 13 bases between them. The CDR3 protein is CASSLALGRSGNTIYF. The CDR3 DNA sequence: TGTGCCAGCAGCTTAGCGCTTGGGAGGTCAGGAAACACCATATATTTT.

The CDR3 nucleotides are TGTGCCAGCTTTCGTCGGACAGGGGGAGCTTTCTTT. Translated: CASFRRTGGAFF. The chain has TRBV2 and TRBJ1-1; 10 nucleotides match TRBD1. J gave up 10 bases and V 8 bases, and 7 bases lay outside the gene matches. The CDR3 spans 12 residues. Germline V gene lookup returns CDR1 SNHLY and CDR2 FYNNEI.

The V gene is TRBV4-3, the J gene TRBJ1-3; D may be TRBD1 (5 bases). This CDR3 is 17 amino acids long. Trimming cost V 0 bases and J 0 bases, with 12 bases left between them. Germline CDR1 is LGHNA and CDR2 is YSLEER. The CDR3 is CASSQDYGGFSGNTIYF. CDR3 sequence (DNA): TGCGCCAGCAGCCAAGATTACGGGGGGTTCTCTGGAAACACCATATATTTT.

The chain couples TRBV3-1 (or the pseudogene TRBV3-2) to TRBJ1-3; no clear D. The germline gives CDR1 LGHDT, CDR2 YNNKEL (reference sequence). V was pared by 5 bases and J by 1 base, with 6 bases between. The CDR3 extends over 13 amino acids. The CDR3 DNA is TGTGCCAGCAGCTTAATTTCTGGAAACACCATATATTTT. Translation: CASSLISGNTIYF.

The chain links TRBV6-1 to TRBJ1-1, with no clear D. The ends were cut back, 0 bases at V and 6 bases at J, with 8 bases in the middle. Germline V gene lookup returns CDR1 MNHNS and CDR2 SASEGT. The CDR3 has 13 residues. This CDR3 reads CASSEARRAEAFF. The CDR3 DNA sequence: TGTGCCAGCAGTGAAGCGCGGAGGGCTGAAGCTTTCTTT.

The chain links TRBV18 to TRBJ2-7; the D gene is possibly TRBD2 (6 bases). Trimming took 6 bases from V and 3 from J, leaving 18 bases between them. Germline assignment: CDR1 KGHSH and CDR2 LQKENI. The CDR3 length is 15 residues. CDR3 residues: CASSFGGTEGYEQYF. The DNA of the CDR3 is TGTGCCAGCTCTTTCGGCGGGACCGAGGGCTACGAGCAGTACTTC. Using reference TRBV18 and TRBJ2-7 for the parts outside the CDR3, the full variable domain is NAGVMQNPRHLVRRRGQEARLRCSPMKGHSHVYWYRQLPEEGLKFMVYLQKENIIDESGMPKERFSAEFPKEGPSILRIQQVVRGDSAAYFCASSFGGTEGYEQYFGPGTRLTVT.

V and J are TRBV10-3 and TRBJ2-1; TRBD2 matches at 10 bases. After removal of 6 bases from V and 5 bases from J, the junction contained 13 bases not matched to a gene. Germline V gives CDR1 ENHRY, CDR2 SYGVKD. CDR3 length: 17 amino acids. The CDR3 reads CAISRWGISGGNNEQFF. Written as DNA, the CDR3 is TGTGCCATCAGCCGCTGGGGAATTAGCGGGGGGAACAATGAGCAGTTCTTC.

V and J are TRBV7-9 and TRBJ1-1; tentatively, D is TRBD1 (5 bases). Deletions cut 2 bases from V and 6 bases from J, with 10 bases between. The CDR3 is 13 residues long. Germline lookup yields CDR1 SEHNR and CDR2 FQNEAQ (reference sequence). CDR3 amino acids: CASSLSGGAEAFF. CDR3 in DNA: TGTGCCAGCAGCTTATCCGGAGGGGCTGAAGCTTTCTTT. The complete variable domain, with remaining parts taken from reference TRBV7-9 and TRBJ1-1, reads DTGVSQNPRHKITKRGQNVTFRCDPISEHNRLYWYRQTLGQGPEFLTYFQNEAQLEKSRLLSDRFSAERPKGSFSTLEIQRTEQGDSAMYLCASSLSGGAEAFFGQGTRLTVV.